This T cell receptor (beta chain) derives from a study of CD8 T cells in ankylosing spondylitis. Whole-study findings and limits: Matched synovial fluid from ankylosing spondylitis patients was reported to be enriched for disease-linked clones. In ankylosing spondylitis blood, a motif of roughly eight highly homologous TCR beta variants appeared characteristic.

TCRdb reanalysed the 5' RACE reads using MiXCR and keeps one entry per CDR3 protein. Here the sample spans fewer than 750,000 distinct CDR3 sequences, 15% to 20% being singletons. The sample holds a few counts of this clonotype. Its antigen is not identified. Germline V gene data show CDR1 as SGHVS and CDR2 as FQNEAQ. Trimming removed 5 bases from V and 5 bases from J; junction bases left unmatched: 22. This CDR3 has 20 amino acids. This TCR was recovered from a male donor with ankylosing spondylitis. Sequences were obtained from blood, either unsorted or a sorted T cell fraction (not recorded which). This chain connects TRBV7-8 to TRBJ2-1; 9 bases are a match to TRBD2. The CDR3, as DNA: TGTGCCAGCAGCCCCCGACTAGGGCCAGCGGGGGGCGACCCCAACAATGAGCAGTTCTTC. It is translated as CASSPRLGPAGGDPNNEQFF.